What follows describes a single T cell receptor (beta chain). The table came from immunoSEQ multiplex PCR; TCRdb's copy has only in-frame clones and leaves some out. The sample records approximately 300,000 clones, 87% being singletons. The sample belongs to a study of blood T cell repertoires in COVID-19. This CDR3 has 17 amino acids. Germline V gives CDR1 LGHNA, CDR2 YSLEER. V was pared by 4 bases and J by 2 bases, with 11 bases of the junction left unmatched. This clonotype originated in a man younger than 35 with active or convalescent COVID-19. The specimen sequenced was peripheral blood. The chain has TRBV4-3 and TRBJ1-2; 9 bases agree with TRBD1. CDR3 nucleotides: TGCGCCAGCAGCCTAGAATTCCCGGGACAGGGAAACTATGGCTACACCTTC. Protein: CASSLEFPGQGNYGYTF.